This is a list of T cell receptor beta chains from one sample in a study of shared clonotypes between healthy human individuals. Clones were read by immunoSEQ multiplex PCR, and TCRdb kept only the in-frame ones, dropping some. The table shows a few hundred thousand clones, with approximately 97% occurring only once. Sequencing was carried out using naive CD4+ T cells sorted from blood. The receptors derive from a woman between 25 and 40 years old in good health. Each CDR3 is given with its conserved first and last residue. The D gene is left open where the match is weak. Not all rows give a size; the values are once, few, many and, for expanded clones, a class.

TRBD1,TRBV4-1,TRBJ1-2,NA,CASSQETSGGGYTF,TGCGCCAGCAGCCAAGAAACCTCAGGGGGCGGCTACACCTTC
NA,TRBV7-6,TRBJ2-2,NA,CASSPLLVLTGELFF,TGTGCCAGCAGCCCCCTGCTAGTTTTAACCGGGGAGCTGTTTTTT
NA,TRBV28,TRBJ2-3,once,CASSLRDGGADTQYF,TGTGCCAGCAGCCTTCGGGACGGAGGAGCGGATACGCAGTATTTT
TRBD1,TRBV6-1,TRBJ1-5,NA,CASSTGGGQPQHF,TGTGCCAGCAGTACAGGGGGCGGCCAGCCCCAGCATTTT
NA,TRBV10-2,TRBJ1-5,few,CASSEIQDSGSNQPQHF,TGCGCCAGCAGTGAGATCCAGGACAGTGGTAGCAATCAGCCCCAGCATTTT
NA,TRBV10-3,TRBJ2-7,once,CAITRKGGSSYEQYF,TGTGCCATCACACGCAAAGGGGGGAGCTCCTACGAGCAGTACTTC
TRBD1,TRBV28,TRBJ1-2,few,CASSPTGVDGYTF,TGTGCCAGCAGCCCTACAGGGGTGGATGGCTACACCTTC
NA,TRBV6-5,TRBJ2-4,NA,CASSSQRTEAKNIQYF,TGTGCCAGCAGTTCACAAAGGACAGAGGCCAAAAACATTCAGTACTTC
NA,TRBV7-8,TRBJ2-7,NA,CASSRRWLTEAYEQYF,TGTGCCAGCAGCCGCCGGTGGCTAACGGAGGCCTACGAGCAGTACTTC
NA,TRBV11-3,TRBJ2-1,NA,CASSYGVRGNEQFF,TGTGCCAGCAGCTACGGGGTGAGGGGGAATGAGCAGTTCTTC
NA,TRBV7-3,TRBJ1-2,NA,CASSLSPETNYGYTF,TGTGCCAGCAGCTTAAGTCCGGAAACTAACTATGGCTACACCTTC
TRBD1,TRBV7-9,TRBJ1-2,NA,CASSFPGQGSSGYTF,TGTGCCAGCAGCTTTCCGGGACAGGGTAGTTCTGGCTACACCTTC
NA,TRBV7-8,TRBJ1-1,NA,CASNTGQGNTEAFF,TGTGCCAGCAATACAGGACAAGGGAACACTGAAGCTTTCTTT
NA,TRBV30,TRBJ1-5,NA,CAWSVSLPSNQPQHF,TGTGCCTGGAGTGTTAGCCTGCCTAGCAATCAGCCCCAGCATTTT
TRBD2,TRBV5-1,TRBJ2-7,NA,CASRKTSGAYEQYF,TGCGCCAGCCGGAAAACTAGCGGGGCCTACGAGCAGTACTTC
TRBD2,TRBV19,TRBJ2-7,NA,CASSVNGRTSYEQYF,TGTGCCAGTAGTGTTAACGGGAGGACCTCCTACGAGCAGTACTTC
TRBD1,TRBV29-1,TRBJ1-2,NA,CSVEDTGQGGGLYGYTF,TGCAGCGTTGAAGATACGGGACAGGGCGGGGGGCTCTATGGCTACACCTTC
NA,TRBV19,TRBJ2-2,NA,CASSPHYTGELFF,TGTGCCAGTAGTCCTCATTACACCGGGGAGCTGTTTTTT
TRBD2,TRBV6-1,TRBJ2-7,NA,CASIGGGQGPYEQYF,TGTGCCAGCATCGGGGGGGGGCAGGGTCCGTACGAGCAGTACTTC
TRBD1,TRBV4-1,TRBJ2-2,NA,CASSLEGQGNTGELFF,TGCGCCAGCAGCCTAGAGGGACAGGGCAACACCGGGGAGCTGTTTTTT
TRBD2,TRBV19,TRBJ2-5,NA,CASSISGRETQYF,TGTGCCAGTAGTATAAGCGGGAGGGAGACCCAGTACTTC
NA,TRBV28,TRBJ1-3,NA,CASSLAGDSGNTIYF,TGTGCCAGCAGTTTAGCAGGGGACTCTGGAAACACCATATATTTT
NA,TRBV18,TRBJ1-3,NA,CASSLSQGLNTIYF,TGTGCCAGCTCCCTCTCACAGGGATTAAACACCATATATTTT
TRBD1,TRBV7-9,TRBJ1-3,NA,CASSRTGHSGNTIYF,TGTGCCAGCAGTCGGACAGGGCACTCTGGAAACACCATATATTTT
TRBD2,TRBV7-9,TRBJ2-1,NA,CASSLGASGEPRQFF,TGTGCCAGCAGCTTAGGGGCTAGCGGGGAACCGCGGCAGTTCTTC
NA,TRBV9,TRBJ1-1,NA,CASSVDEGTNTEAFF,TGTGCCAGCAGCGTAGATGAGGGGACGAACACTGAAGCTTTCTTT
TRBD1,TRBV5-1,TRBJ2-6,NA,CASRPTGGFIGGANVLTF,TGCGCCAGCAGACCGACAGGGGGATTTATAGGTGGGGCCAACGTCCTGACTTTC
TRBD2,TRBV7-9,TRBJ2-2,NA,CASSSGLANTGELFF,TGTGCCAGCAGCTCGGGACTAGCGAACACCGGGGAGCTGTTTTTT
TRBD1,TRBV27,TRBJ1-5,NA,CASTLGGAVRRYSNQPQHF,TGTGCCAGCACATTAGGGGGCGCGGTTCGCCGGTATAGCAATCAGCCCCAGCATTTT
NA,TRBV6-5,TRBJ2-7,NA,CASRVPGGGGEQYF,TGTGCCAGCAGGGTCCCCGGTGGAGGGGGCGAGCAGTACTTC
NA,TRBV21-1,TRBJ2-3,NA,CASSPLAGGRIDTQYF,TGTGCCAGCAGTCCTCTCGCGGGAGGGCGGATAGATACGCAGTATTTT
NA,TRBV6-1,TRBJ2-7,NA,CASSEGRDSIFSYEQYF,TGTGCCAGCAGTGAAGGGAGGGACAGCATTTTCTCCTACGAGCAGTACTTC
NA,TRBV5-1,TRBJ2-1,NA,CASSLADSGKGDYNEQFF,TGCGCCAGCAGCTTGGCCGATTCGGGGAAGGGGGATTATAATGAGCAGTTCTTC
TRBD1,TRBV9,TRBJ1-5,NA,CASSAQGGNQPQHF,TGTGCCAGCAGCGCACAGGGGGGCAATCAGCCCCAGCATTTT
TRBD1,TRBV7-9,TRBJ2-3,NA,CASSLEGATGGTQYF,TGTGCCAGCAGCTTAGAGGGGGCAACAGGGGGTACGCAGTATTTT
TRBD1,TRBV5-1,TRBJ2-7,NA,CASSLGQGLWEQYF,TGCGCCAGCAGCTTGGGACAGGGGTTGTGGGAGCAGTACTTC
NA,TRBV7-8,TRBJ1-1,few,CASRRVSEAFF,TGTGCCAGCCGAAGGGTCAGTGAAGCTTTCTTT
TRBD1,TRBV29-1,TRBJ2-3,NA,CSVDRGPTDTQYF,TGCAGCGTAGACAGGGGTCCCACAGATACGCAGTATTTT
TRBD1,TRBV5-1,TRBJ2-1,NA,CASSWGTGEDEQFF,TGCGCCAGCAGCTGGGGGACAGGGGAGGATGAGCAGTTCTTC
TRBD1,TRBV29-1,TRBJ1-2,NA,CSVGIYRDRDYGYTF,TGCAGCGTTGGAATTTACCGGGACAGGGACTATGGCTACACCTTC
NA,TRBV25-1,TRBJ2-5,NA,CASSVPPGSGEETQYF,TGTGCCAGCAGTGTTCCACCGGGGTCGGGGGAAGAGACCCAGTACTTC
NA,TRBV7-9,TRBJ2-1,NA,CASSLDRVRINEQFF,TGTGCCAGCAGCTTAGACAGGGTTAGGATCAATGAGCAGTTCTTC
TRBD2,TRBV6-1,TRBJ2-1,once,CASSETSASWAYNEQFF,TGTGCCAGCAGTGAGACTAGCGCCTCGTGGGCTTACAATGAGCAGTTCTTC
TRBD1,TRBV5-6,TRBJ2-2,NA,CASSHRGYGELFF,TGTGCCAGCAGCCACAGGGGGTACGGGGAGCTGTTTTTT
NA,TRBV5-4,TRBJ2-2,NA,CASSQQGWGYSGELFF,TGTGCCAGCAGCCAGCAGGGTTGGGGGTATTCCGGGGAGCTGTTTTTT
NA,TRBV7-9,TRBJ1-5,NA,CASSLKGNQPQHF,TGTGCCAGCAGCTTAAAAGGGAATCAGCCCCAGCATTTT
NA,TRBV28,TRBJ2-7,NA,CASSLGRSGLTNTEQYF,TGTGCCAGCAGCCTTGGAAGGTCGGGACTGACCAACACGGAGCAGTACTTC
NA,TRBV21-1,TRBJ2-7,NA,CASSTGQAAFEQYF,TGTGCCAGCAGCACAGGACAGGCAGCCTTCGAGCAGTACTTC
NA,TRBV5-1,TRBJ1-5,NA,CASSLGDYSNQPQHF,TGCGCCAGCAGCTTGGGGGATTATAGCAATCAGCCCCAGCATTTT
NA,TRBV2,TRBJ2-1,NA,CASSEALRGAGEQFF,TGTGCCAGCAGTGAAGCGCTTCGGGGCGCCGGGGAGCAGTTCTTC
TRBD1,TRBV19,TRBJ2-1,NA,CASSIGWDRENEQFF,TGTGCCAGTAGTATCGGGTGGGACAGGGAAAATGAGCAGTTCTTC
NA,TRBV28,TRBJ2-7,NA,CASSLYRDGSSYEQYF,TGTGCCAGCAGTTTATATAGGGACGGAAGCTCCTACGAGCAGTACTTC
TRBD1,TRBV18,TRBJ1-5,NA,CASSPRQGAPHF,TGTGCCAGCTCACCCAGACAGGGGGCTCCGCATTTT
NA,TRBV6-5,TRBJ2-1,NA,CASSYRPGNSYNEQFF,TGTGCCAGCAGTTACCGCCCGGGAAACTCCTACAATGAGCAGTTCTTC